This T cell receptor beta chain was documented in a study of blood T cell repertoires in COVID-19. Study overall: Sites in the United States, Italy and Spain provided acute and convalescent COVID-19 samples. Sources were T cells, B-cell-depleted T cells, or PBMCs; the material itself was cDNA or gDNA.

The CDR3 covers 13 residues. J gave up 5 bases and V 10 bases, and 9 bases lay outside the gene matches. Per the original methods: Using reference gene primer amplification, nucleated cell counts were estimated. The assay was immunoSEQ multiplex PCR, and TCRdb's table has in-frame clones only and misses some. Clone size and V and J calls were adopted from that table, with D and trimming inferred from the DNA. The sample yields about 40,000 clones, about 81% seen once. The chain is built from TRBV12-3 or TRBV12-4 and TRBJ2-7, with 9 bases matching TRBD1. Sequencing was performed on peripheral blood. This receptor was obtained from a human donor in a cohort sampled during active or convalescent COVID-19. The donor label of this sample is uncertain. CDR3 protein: CANPGQGANEQYF. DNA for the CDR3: TGTGCCAACCCGGGACAGGGAGCGAACGAGCAGTACTTC.